This is a list of T cell receptor beta chains from one sample in a study of T cell changes during pregnancy in multiple sclerosis. This table comes from immunoSEQ multiplex PCR, and its TCRdb copy is limited to in-frame clones, with some not included. The sample holds tens of thousands of clones; approximately 90% are singletons and the top ten take around 3.3%. Sequencing used peripheral blood, obtained after pregnancy. These receptors were taken from a female donor in good health, enrolled as a control in a pregnancy study. CDR3s include the opening cysteine and the closing phenylalanine or tryptophan. A D gene is named only where the DNA matches it firmly. The listing skips clone size in some rows; elsewhere it reads once, few, many or a size class.

TRBJ2-4	TRBV14	TRBD1	NA	CASSQERQGIEGAKNIQYF	TGTGCCAGCAGCCAAGAAAGACAGGGGATTGAGGGGGCCAAAAACATTCAGTACTTC
TRBJ2-6	TRBV28	TRBD1	NA	CASTRGPGSSGANVLTF	TGTGCCAGCACTAGGGGGCCAGGGAGTTCCGGGGCCAACGTCCTGACTTTC
TRBJ1-1	TRBV5-1	NA	NA	CASSAGLLNTEAFF	TGCGCCAGCAGTGCGGGACTCCTGAACACTGAAGCTTTCTTT
TRBJ2-1	TRBV28	NA	NA	CASSLYRGTAHNEQFF	TGTGCCAGCAGTTTATACCGTGGGACTGCCCACAATGAGCAGTTCTTC
TRBJ2-1	TRBV9	TRBD1	NA	CASSGTGTVSYNEQFF	TGTGCCAGCAGCGGAACCGGGACAGTATCTTATAATGAGCAGTTCTTC
TRBJ1-1	TRBV11-1	NA	NA	CASSLVSGANTEAFF	TGTGCCAGCAGCTTAGTTTCCGGTGCGAACACTGAAGCTTTCTTT
TRBJ1-6	TRBV4-2	NA	NA	CASSQVVQGGSPLHF	TGTGCCAGCAGCCAAGTTGTACAGGGCGGTTCACCCCTCCACTTT
TRBJ1-1	TRBV7-3	TRBD1	NA	CASSLTGSEAFF	TGTGCCAGCAGCTTGACAGGGTCTGAAGCTTTCTTT
TRBJ1-1	TRBV25-1	NA	NA	CASSEYGRGGMNTEAFF	TGTGCCAGCAGTGAATATGGAAGGGGAGGGATGAACACTGAAGCTTTCTTT
TRBJ1-2	TRBV27	NA	NA	CASSKMGGSYGYTF	TGTGCCAGCAGTAAAATGGGGGGATCGTATGGCTACACCTTC
TRBJ2-7	TRBV12-5	TRBD1	NA	CASVRTGEAEQYF	TGTGCTAGTGTCAGGACAGGGGAAGCCGAGCAGTACTTC
TRBJ2-1	TRBV30	NA	NA	CAWSVDSYNEQFF	TGTGCCTGGAGTGTGGACTCTTACAATGAGCAGTTCTTC
TRBJ2-2	TRBV19	NA	NA	CASSIGGVTGELFF	TGTGCCAGTAGTATTGGCGGAGTTACCGGGGAGCTGTTTTTT
TRBJ2-7	TRBV11-2	NA	NA	CASSLRQVSSYEQYF	TGTGCCAGCAGCTTACGGCAGGTTTCCTCCTACGAGCAGTACTTC
TRBJ2-7	TRBV18	NA	NA	CASSPQKGGEQYF	TGTGCCAGCTCACCTCAAAAGGGGGGGGAGCAGTACTTC
TRBJ2-3	TRBV28	TRBD1	NA	CASSLPGQGTDTQYF	TGTGCCAGCAGTCTTCCGGGACAGGGCACAGATACGCAGTATTTT
TRBJ2-3	TRBV5-6	TRBD1	NA	CASSLLRTGSTDTQYF	TGTGCCAGCAGCTTGCTCCGGACAGGGAGCACAGATACGCAGTATTTT
TRBJ2-3	TRBV7-9	NA	NA	CASSSGGLYTDTQYF	TGTGCCAGCAGCTCAGGGGGACTTTACACAGATACGCAGTATTTT
TRBJ2-1	TRBV9	NA	NA	CASSPAGAASSYNEQFF	TGTGCCAGCAGCCCCGCGGGGGCTGCCAGCTCCTACAATGAGCAGTTCTTC
TRBJ2-1	TRBV6-5	NA	NA	CASTPEGHNEQFF	TGTGCCAGCACGCCCGAGGGCCACAATGAGCAGTTCTTC
TRBJ1-1	TRBV7-9	TRBD1	NA	CASTRRGQTNTEAFF	TGTGCCAGCACTCGTCGGGGACAGACGAACACTGAAGCTTTCTTT
TRBJ2-1	TRBV5-4	TRBD2	NA	CASSLEAGDYNEQFF	TGTGCCAGCAGCTTGGAAGCGGGAGACTACAATGAGCAGTTCTTC
TRBJ1-2	TRBV5-5	NA	NA	CASSLGLHNYGYTF	TGTGCCAGCAGCTTGGGACTGCATAACTATGGCTACACCTTC
TRBJ1-5	TRBV6-5	TRBD1	NA	CASSYPGGQGSQPQHF	TGTGCCAGCAGTTACCCAGGAGGACAGGGGTCTCAGCCCCAGCATTTT
TRBJ1-6	TRBV12-2	NA	NA	CASRLGESDNSPLHF	TGTGCAAGTCGCTTAGGGGAGTCGGATAATTCACCCCTCCACTTT
TRBJ2-1	TRBV4-2	TRBD2	NA	CACGSGTTYNEQFF	TGTGCCTGCGGTAGCGGGACAACCTACAATGAGCAGTTCTTC
TRBJ2-3	TRBV9	TRBD2	NA	CASSQGGGSLWDTQYF	TGTGCCAGCAGTCAAGGAGGCGGGAGTCTATGGGATACGCAGTATTTT
TRBJ2-7	TRBV11-2	TRBD2	once	CASSTGTSGSKVEQYF	TGTGCCAGCAGCACGGGGACTAGCGGGAGCAAGGTCGAGCAGTACTTC
TRBJ2-5	TRBV4-1	TRBD1	NA	CASSPIPGVRGRSQETQYF	TGCGCCAGCAGCCCTATACCCGGGGTCAGGGGGCGATCTCAAGAGACCCAGTACTTC
TRBJ2-1	TRBV5-1	NA	few	CASSFLGSSSYNEQFF	TGCGCCAGCAGCTTTCTGGGCTCAAGCTCCTACAATGAGCAGTTCTTC
TRBJ1-2	TRBV9	NA	NA	CASSVDSSNYGYTF	TGTGCCAGCAGCGTAGACTCTTCTAACTATGGCTACACCTTC
TRBJ1-3	TRBV9	TRBD1	few	CASSVETGQGGNTIYF	TGTGCCAGCAGCGTAGAGACAGGGCAGGGAGGAAACACCATATATTTT
TRBJ2-3	TRBV19	TRBD1	NA	CASRDRDPDTQYF	TGTGCCAGTCGGGACAGGGATCCAGATACGCAGTATTTT
TRBJ2-6	TRBV5-4	TRBD1	NA	CASSTRDRGDPTGANVLTF	TGTGCCAGCAGCACGCGGGACAGGGGGGACCCGACTGGGGCCAACGTCCTGACTTTC
TRBJ2-7	TRBV19	NA	once	CASSTGIPSVYEQYF	TGTGCCAGTAGTACCGGGATACCAAGCGTCTACGAGCAGTACTTC
TRBJ1-6	TRBV7-9	NA	NA	CASSLGQPSGVPPLHF	TGTGCCAGCAGCTTAGGCCAACCCTCCGGGGTACCACCCCTCCACTTT
TRBJ2-7	TRBV15	NA	few	CATSRDPLSRGHEQYF	TGTGCCACCAGCAGAGATCCTCTTAGCAGGGGCCACGAGCAGTACTTC
TRBJ2-1	TRBV5-1	TRBD2	NA	CATSGLAGEAYNEQFF	TGCGCCACCTCCGGGCTAGCGGGAGAAGCCTACAATGAGCAGTTCTTC
TRBJ1-1	TRBV27	NA	NA	CASSLSPTENTEAFF	TGTGCCAGCAGTTTAAGTCCGACAGAGAACACTGAAGCTTTCTTT
TRBJ1-5	TRBV30	NA	once	CAWAPRGQPQHF	TGTGCCTGGGCTCCCAGGGGTCAGCCCCAGCATTTT
TRBJ1-5	TRBV4-2	TRBD1	NA	CASSQDRSNQPQHF	TGTGCCAGCAGCCAGGACAGGAGCAATCAGCCCCAGCATTTT